One TCR beta chain is described in this entry. TCRdb's copy holds only in-frame clones and misses some; the assay was immunoSEQ multiplex PCR. The table has around 150,000 clones, around 84% seen once. These data are taken from a study of cytotoxic CD8 clonotypes in ibrutinib-treated CLL. The input for sequencing was PBMCs, taken after 12 months of ibrutinib treatment. This TCR was recovered from a human donor with chronic lymphocytic leukemia.

The CDR3 loop is CASSEINSYNEQFF. The CDR3 DNA follows: TGTGCCAGCAGTGAAATAAACTCCTACAATGAGCAGTTCTTC. J is TRBJ2-1 and V is TRBV2, with D unclear. Deletions cut 2 bases from V and 0 bases from J, with 5 bases between. Germline assignment: CDR1 SNHLY and CDR2 FYNNEI. CDR3 length: 14 amino acids. The complete variable domain, with remaining parts taken from reference TRBV2 and TRBJ2-1, reads EPEVTQTPSHQVTQMGQEVILRCVPISNHLYFYWYRQILGQKVEFLVSFYNNEISEKSEIFDDQFSVERPDGSNFTLKIRSTKLEDSAMYFCASSEINSYNEQFFGPGTRLTVL.